The clone carrying this T cell receptor (beta chain) appeared many times. Its antigen is as yet unknown. This sample was included in a study of CD8 T cells in ankylosing spondylitis. Germline V CDR1 and CDR2: KGHDR, SFDVKD. This CDR3 has 16 amino acids. V dropped 11 bases and J dropped 0; count of bases not matched to a gene: 12. Whole-study results and caveats: Significant enrichment of disease-linked clones was reportedly seen in matched ankylosing spondylitis synovial fluid.

With molecular barcodes, quantitative 5'-RACE was used to make the TCR beta libraries. TCRdb reanalysed the 5' RACE reads using MiXCR and keeps one entry per CDR3 protein. Of 200,000 or so distinct CDR3 sequences in the sample, about 20% are singletons; the top ten hold roughly 4.5%. The sample comprised blood, either unsorted or a sorted T cell fraction (not recorded which). The sequence derives from a male donor aged 5-29 years with ankylosing spondylitis or in good health (not recorded which). The chain employs TRBV24-1 and TRBJ1-1; 9 bases line up with TRBD1. The CDR3 bases are TGTGCCAGGGACAGGGTAAGGCGGGGTCTGAACACTGAAGCTTTCTTT. It is translated as CARDRVRRGLNTEAFF.